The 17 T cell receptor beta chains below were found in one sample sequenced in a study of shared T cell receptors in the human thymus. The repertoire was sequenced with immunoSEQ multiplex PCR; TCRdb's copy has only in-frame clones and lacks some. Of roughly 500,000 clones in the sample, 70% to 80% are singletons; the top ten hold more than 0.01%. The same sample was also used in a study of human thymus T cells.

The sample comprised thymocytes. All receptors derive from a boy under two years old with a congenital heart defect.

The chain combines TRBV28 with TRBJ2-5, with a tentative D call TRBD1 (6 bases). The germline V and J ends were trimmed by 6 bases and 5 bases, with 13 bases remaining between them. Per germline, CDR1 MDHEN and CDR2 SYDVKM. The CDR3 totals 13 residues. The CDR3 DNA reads TGTGCCAGCAGCTACAGGGACGGGGAGACCCAGTACTTC. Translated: CASSYRDGETQYF. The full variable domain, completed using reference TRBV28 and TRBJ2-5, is DVKVTQSSRYLVKRTGEKVFLECVQDMDHENMFWYRQDPGLGLRLIYFSYDVKMKEKGDIPEGYSVSREKKERFSLILESASTNQTSMYLCASSYRDGETQYFGPGTRLLVL.

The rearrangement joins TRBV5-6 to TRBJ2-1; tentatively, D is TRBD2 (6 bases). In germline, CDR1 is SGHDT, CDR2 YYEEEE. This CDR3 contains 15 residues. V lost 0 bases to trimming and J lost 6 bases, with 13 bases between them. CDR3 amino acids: CASSLGRETSNEQFF. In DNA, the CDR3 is TGTGCCAGCAGCTTGGGTCGGGAGACGAGCAATGAGCAGTTCTTC. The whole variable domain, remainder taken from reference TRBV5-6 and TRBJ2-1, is DAGVTQSPTHLIKTRGQQVTLRCSPKSGHDTVSWYQQALGQGPQFIFQYYEEEERQRGNFPDRFSGHQFPNYSSELNVNALLLGDSALYLCASSLGRETSNEQFFGPGTRLTVL.

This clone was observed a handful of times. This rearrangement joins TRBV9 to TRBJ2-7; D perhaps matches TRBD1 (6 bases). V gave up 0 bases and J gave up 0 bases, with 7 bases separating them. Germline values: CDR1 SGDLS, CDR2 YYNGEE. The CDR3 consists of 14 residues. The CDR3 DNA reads TGTGCCAGCAGCGTAGGACAGGCCTCCTACGAGCAGTACTTC. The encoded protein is CASSVGQASYEQYF.

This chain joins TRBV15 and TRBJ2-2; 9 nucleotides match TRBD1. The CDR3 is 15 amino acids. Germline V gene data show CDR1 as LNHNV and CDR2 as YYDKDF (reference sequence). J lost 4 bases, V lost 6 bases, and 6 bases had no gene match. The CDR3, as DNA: TGTGCCACCAGGATAGGGACAGGGACCACCGGGGAGCTGTTTTTT. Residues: CATRIGTGTTGELFF.

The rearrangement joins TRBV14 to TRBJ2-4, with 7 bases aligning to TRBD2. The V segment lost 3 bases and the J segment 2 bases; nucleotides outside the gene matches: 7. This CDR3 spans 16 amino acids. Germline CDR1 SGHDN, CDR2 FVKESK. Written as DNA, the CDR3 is TGTGCCAGCAGCCATCAGCGGGATTCTTCCAAAAACATTCAGTACTTC. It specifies CASSHQRDSSKNIQYF.

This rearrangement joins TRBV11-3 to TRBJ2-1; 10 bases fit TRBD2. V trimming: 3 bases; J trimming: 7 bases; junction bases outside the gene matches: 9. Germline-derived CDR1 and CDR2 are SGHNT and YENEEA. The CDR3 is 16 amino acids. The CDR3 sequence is CASSFEREGQGNEQFF. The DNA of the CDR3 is TGTGCCAGCAGCTTCGAGCGGGAGGGCCAAGGGAATGAGCAGTTCTTC.

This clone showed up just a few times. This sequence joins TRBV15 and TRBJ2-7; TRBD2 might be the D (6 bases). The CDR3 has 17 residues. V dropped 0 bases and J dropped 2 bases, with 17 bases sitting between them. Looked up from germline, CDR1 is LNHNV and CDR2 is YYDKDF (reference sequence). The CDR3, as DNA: TGTGCCACCAGCAGAGAAGAAACGGGGGACGACACCTACGAGCAGTACTTC. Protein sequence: CATSREETGDDTYEQYF.

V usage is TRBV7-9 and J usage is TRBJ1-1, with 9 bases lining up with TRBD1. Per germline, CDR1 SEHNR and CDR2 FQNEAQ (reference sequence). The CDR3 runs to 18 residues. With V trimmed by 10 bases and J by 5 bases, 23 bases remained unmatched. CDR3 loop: CAIHSRETGGRRWTEAFF. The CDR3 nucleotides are TGTGCCATCCACTCACGGGAAACAGGGGGCAGGAGGTGGACTGAAGCTTTCTTT.

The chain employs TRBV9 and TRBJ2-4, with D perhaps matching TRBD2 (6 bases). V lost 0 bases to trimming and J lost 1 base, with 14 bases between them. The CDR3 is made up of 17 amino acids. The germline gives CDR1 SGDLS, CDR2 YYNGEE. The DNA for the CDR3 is TGTGCCAGCAGCGTAGGAGGAGCGGGTCGGGCCAAAAACATTCAGTACTTC. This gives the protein CASSVGGAGRAKNIQYF. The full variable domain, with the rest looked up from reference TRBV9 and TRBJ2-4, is DSGVTQTPKHLITATGQRVTLRCSPRSGDLSVYWYQQSLDQGLQFLIQYYNGEERAKGNILERFSAQQFPDLHSELNLSSLELGDSALYFCASSVGGAGRAKNIQYFGAGTRLSVL.

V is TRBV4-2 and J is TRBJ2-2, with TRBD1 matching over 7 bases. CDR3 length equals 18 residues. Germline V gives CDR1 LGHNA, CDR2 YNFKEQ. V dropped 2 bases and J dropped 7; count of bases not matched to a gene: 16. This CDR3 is CASSQLWSRGSKGGELFF. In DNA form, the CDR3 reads TGTGCCAGCAGCCAACTGTGGTCCAGGGGGAGCAAAGGCGGGGAGCTGTTTTTT.

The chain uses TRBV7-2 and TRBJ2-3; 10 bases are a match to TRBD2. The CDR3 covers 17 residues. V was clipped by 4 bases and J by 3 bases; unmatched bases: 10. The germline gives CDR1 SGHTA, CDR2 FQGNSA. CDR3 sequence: CASSSPLAGARTDTQYF. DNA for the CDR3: TGTGCCAGCAGCTCCCCCCTAGCGGGAGCCCGTACAGATACGCAGTATTTT.

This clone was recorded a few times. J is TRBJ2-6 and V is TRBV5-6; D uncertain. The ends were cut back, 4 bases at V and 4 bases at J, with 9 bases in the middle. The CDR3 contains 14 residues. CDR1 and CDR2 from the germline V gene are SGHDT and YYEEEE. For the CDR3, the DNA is TGTGCCAGCAGCCCCTGGGCCGGGGCCAACGTCCTGACTTTC. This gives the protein CASSPWAGANVLTF.

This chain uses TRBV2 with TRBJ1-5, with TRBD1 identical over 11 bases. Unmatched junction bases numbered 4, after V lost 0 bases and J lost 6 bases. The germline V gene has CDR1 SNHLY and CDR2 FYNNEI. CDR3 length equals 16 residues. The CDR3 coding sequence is TGTGCCAGCAGTGAAGCGGGGACAGGGGGGGGTCAGCCCCAGCATTTT. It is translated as CASSEAGTGGGQPQHF.

This CDR3 reads CASSFEPEGTQYF. In DNA, the CDR3 is TGCGCCAGCAGCTTTGAACCAGAGGGGACCCAGTACTTC. The chain combines TRBV5-1 with TRBJ2-5, with TRBD2 as a possible D gene (5 bases). The CDR3 is 13 amino acids. The V and J ends lost 2 bases and 7 bases respectively, with 12 bases between them. Germline V gene data show CDR1 as SGHRS and CDR2 as YFSETQ.

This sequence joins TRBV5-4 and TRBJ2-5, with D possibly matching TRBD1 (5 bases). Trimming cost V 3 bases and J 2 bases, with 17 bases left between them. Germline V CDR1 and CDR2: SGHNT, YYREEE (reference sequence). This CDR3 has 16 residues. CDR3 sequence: CASSYMTAIHQETQYF. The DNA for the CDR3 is TGTGCCAGCAGCTACATGACAGCGATCCATCAAGAGACCCAGTACTTC.

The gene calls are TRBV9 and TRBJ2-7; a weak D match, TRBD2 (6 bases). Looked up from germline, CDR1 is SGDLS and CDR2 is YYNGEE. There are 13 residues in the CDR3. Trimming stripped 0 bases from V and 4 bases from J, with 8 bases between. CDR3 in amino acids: CASSVGLGYEQYF. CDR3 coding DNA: TGTGCCAGCAGCGTAGGACTAGGGTACGAGCAGTACTTC.

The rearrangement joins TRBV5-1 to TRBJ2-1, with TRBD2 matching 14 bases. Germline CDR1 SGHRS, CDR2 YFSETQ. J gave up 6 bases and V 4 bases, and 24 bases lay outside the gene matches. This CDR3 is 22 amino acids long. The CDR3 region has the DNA TGCGCCAGCAGCCGACCGGTGGAAAGACTAGCGGGAGGGCTACACCCCGTCAATGAGCAGTTCTTC. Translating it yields CASSRPVERLAGGLHPVNEQFF.